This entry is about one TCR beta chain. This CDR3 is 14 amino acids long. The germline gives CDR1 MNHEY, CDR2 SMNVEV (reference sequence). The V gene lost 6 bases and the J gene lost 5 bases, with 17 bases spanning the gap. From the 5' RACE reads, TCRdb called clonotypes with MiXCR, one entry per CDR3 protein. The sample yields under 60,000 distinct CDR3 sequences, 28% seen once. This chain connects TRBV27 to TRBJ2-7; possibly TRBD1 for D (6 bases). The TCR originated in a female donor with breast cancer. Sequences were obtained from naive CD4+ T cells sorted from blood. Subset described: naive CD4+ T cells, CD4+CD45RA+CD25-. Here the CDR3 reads CASSAAARGNEQYF. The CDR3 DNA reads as TGTGCCAGCAGCGCCGCAGCGAGGGGGAACGAGCAGTACTTC.